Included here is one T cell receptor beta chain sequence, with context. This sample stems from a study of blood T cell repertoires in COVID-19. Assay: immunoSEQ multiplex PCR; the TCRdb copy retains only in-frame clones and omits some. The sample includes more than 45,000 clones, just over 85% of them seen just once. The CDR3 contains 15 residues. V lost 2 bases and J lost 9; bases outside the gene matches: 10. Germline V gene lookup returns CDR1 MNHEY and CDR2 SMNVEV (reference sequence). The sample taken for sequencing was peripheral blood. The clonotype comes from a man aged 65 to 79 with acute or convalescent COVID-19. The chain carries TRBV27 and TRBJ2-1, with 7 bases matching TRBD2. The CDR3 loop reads CASSLKGLPGGEQFF. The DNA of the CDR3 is TGTGCCAGCAGTTTAAAGGGACTACCTGGGGGTGAGCAGTTCTTC.